The 2 T cell receptor beta chains below were found in one sample sequenced in a study of shared clonotypes between healthy human individuals (dated by TCRdb to 2018 to 2020). To prepare the library, the immunoSEQ multiplex PCR assay was applied. The clones in this table, taken by TCRdb from immuneACCESS, are in-frame only. Not every clone is retained; where verified, under half of the shortfall comes from an unresolved V gene, and the cause of the rest is unknown. Counted in this sample were roughly 2 million clones; around 95% of them appeared once. The ten largest clones add up to around 0.13% of the sample. The sequenced sample consisted of naive CD4+ T cells sorted from blood. What this sample's cell subset or site label stands for: CD45RA+ positively selected. Every receptor here comes from a man aged 18 to 29 in good health.

Details on this clone: The junction shows a germline mismatch at one end, possibly a read error. The chain carries TRBV30 and TRBJ2-3; TRBD2 matches 9 bases. Germline loops: CDR1 GTSNPN, CDR2 SVGIG (reference sequence). There are 15 residues in the CDR3. The CDR3 region is CVWSSIAGAADTQYF. In nucleotides, the CDR3 is TGTGTCTGGAGTAGCATAGCGGGGGCCGCAGATACGCAGTATTTT.

A remark on this clone: Distinct nucleotide sequences in the sample also encode this CDR3. V usage is TRBV6-5 and J usage is TRBJ1-2; unclear D gene. V was cut by 5 bases and J by 5 bases, with 6 bases left in between. Germline assignment: CDR1 MNHEY and CDR2 SVGAGI. This CDR3 spans 11 amino acids. CDR3 DNA: TGTGCCAGCAGTGGGAAGTATGGCTACACCTTC. It encodes CASSGKYGYTF.